The present T cell receptor (beta chain) was sequenced within a study of cytomegalovirus exposure and HLA in healthy donors. Concerning this clone itself: Its antigen is not identified.

Study observations and caveats: In a later analysis, at a false discovery rate of 0.05, 16,951 TCR beta sequences were associated with HLA alleles.

J was trimmed by 0 bases and V by 4 bases; bases with no gene match: 9. The germline gives CDR1 MDHEN, CDR2 SYDVKM. CDR3 size: 17 residues. Primers included in the PCR were 60 Vbeta and 13 Jbeta primers. Repertoires were generated with immunoSEQ multiplex PCR, while TCRdb's copy carries only in-frame clones and drops some. The table shows about 160,000 clones, with over 65% occurring only once. This TCR was sampled from a woman between 40 and 55 years old in good health and CMV-seropositive. The material sequenced was PBMCs. The rearrangement links TRBV28 to TRBJ1-3; 7 nucleotides align to TRBD1. The CDR3 DNA is TGTGCCAGCAGTTCCCCACCGACAGGGAGCTCTGGAAACACCATATATTTT. This sequence encodes CASSSPPTGSSGNTIYF.